This T cell receptor beta chain was captured in a study of cytomegalovirus exposure and HLA in healthy donors. PCR involved 60 Vbeta and 13 Jbeta primers. This table comes from immunoSEQ multiplex PCR, and its TCRdb copy is limited to in-frame clones, with some not included. The sample lists about 100,000 clones; about 74% were seen once. This clone occurred once. The antigen is unknown. Notes on the study in general: A few chains tied to CMV proved CMV antigen-specific in vitro. A previous analysis found most TCR beta V segments productive roughly 90% or roughly 30% of the time.

The source is a woman aged 18-35 years in good health and CMV-seropositive. The specimen was PBMCs.

The CDR3 DNA is TGTGCCAGCAGTTTGTATGGGGGGGCGATGAACACTGAAGCTTTCTTT. Encoded protein: CASSLYGGAMNTEAFF. V gene TRBV28 combines with J gene TRBJ1-1, with D possibly TRBD1 on 6 matching bases. The CDR3 spans 16 residues. Trimming left V 3 bases short and J 0 bases short, with 14 bases between. Germline V CDR1 and CDR2: MDHEN, SYDVKM. The full variable domain, completed using reference TRBV28 and TRBJ1-1, is DVKVTQSSRYLVKRTGEKVFLECVQDMDHENMFWYRQDPGLGLRLIYFSYDVKMKEKGDIPEGYSVSREKKERFSLILESASTNQTSMYLCASSLYGGAMNTEAFFGQGTRLTVV.